The table lists the clone carrying this T cell receptor (beta chain) with a few counts. Antigen specificity is unknown. CDR1 and CDR2 (germline): SEHNR, FQNEAQ (reference sequence). CDR3 length equals 16 residues. Trimming left V 3 bases short and J 1 base short, with 15 bases between. This record comes from a study of CD8 T cells in ankylosing spondylitis. Study-level points and caveats: Ankylosing spondylitis blood appeared to carry a characteristic TCR beta motif of roughly eight highly homologous variants.

In making TCR beta libraries, quantitative 5'-RACE with molecular barcodes was used. TCRdb used MiXCR to reprocess the 5' RACE reads, holding one entry per CDR3 protein. In the table there are under 550,000 distinct CDR3 sequences, about 24% of which are singletons. The chain has TRBV7-9 and TRBJ2-5; D remains ambiguous. Sequencing was done on a sample of blood, either unsorted or a sorted T cell fraction (not recorded which). The receptor was derived from a male donor with ankylosing spondylitis. CDR3 nucleotide sequence: TGTGCCAGCAGCTTGCCTAGTGGTTCCGTCCAAGAGACCCAGTACTTC. It specifies CASSLPSGSVQETQYF.